This T cell receptor beta chain is drawn from a study of CD8 T cell repertoires and HIV-1 epitope variants. Study overall: An uncultured baseline aliquot held 1M T cells.

Study outcomes and limitations: This assay reports beta chains of antigen-expanded cells, not T cell function. Nine or ten antigen-specific TCR beta clonotypes were found; about six seemed cross-reactive to variants.

CDR3 length equals 14 residues. The germline CDR1 and CDR2 sequences are KGHSH and LQKENI. Trimming took 3 bases from V and 5 from J; bases not matched to a gene: 5. Libraries were prepared by immunoSEQ multiplex PCR; TCRdb keeps only in-frame clonotypes and omits some of them. The sample records over 5,000 clones, around 71% being singletons. With regard to this clone: Its specificity is unknown.

The sequenced sample consisted of cultured CD8+ T cells derived from PBMCs. The receptor comes from a male donor with HIV. The genes are TRBV18 and TRBJ2-5; 8 positions match TRBD1. The CDR3 is CASSPDRGRETQYF. The CDR3 DNA follows: TGTGCCAGCTCACCCGACAGGGGCCGCGAGACCCAGTACTTC.